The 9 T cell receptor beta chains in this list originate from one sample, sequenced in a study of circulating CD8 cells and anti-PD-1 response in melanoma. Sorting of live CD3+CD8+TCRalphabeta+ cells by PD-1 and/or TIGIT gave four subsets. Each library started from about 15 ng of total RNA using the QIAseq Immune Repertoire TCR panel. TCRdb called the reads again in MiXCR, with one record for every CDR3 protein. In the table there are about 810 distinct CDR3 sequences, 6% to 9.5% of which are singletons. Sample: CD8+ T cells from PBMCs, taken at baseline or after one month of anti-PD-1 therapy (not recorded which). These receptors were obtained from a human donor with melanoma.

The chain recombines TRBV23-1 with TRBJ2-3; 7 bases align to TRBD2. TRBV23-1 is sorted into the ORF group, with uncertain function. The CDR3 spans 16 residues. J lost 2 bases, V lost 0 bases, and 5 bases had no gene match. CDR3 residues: CASSQSLERDTDTQYF. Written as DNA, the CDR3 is TGCGCCAGCAGTCAATCGTTGGAGCGGGACACAGATACGCAGTATTTT.

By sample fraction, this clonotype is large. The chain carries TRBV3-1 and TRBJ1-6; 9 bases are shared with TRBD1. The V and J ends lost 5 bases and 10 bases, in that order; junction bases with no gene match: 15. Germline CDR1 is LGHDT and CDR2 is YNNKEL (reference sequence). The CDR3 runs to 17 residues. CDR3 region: CASSRGEDRGTGSPLHF. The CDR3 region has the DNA TGTGCCAGCAGCAGGGGGGAGGACAGGGGAACCGGATCACCCCTCCACTTT.

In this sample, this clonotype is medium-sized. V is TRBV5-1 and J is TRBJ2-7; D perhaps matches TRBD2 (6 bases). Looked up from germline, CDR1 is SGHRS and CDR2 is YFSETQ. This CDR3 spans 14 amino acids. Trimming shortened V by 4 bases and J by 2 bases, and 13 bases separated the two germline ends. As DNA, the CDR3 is TGCGCCAGCAGCCCGAGAGGCGGGACCTACGAGCAGTACTTC. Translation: CASSPRGGTYEQYF. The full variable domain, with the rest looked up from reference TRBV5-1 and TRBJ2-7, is KAGVTQTPRYLIKTRGQQVTLSCSPISGHRSVSWYQQTPGQGLQFLFEYFSETQRNKGNFPGRFSGRQFSNSRSEMNVSTLELGDSALYLCASSPRGGTYEQYFGPGTRLTVT.

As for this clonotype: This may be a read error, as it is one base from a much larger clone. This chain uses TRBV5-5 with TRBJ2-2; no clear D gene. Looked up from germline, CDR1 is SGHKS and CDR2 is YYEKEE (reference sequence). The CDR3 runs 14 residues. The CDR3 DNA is TGTACCAGCAGCTTGAAAGAGAGTTCCGGGGAGCTGTTTTTT. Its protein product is CTSSLKESSGELFF.

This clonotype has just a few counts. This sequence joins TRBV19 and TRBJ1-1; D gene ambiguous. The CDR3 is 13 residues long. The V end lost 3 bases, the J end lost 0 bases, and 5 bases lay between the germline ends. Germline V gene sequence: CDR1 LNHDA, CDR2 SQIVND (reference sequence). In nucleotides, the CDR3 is TGTGCCAGTAGTATGTCATTGAACACTGAAGCTTTCTTT. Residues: CASSMSLNTEAFF.

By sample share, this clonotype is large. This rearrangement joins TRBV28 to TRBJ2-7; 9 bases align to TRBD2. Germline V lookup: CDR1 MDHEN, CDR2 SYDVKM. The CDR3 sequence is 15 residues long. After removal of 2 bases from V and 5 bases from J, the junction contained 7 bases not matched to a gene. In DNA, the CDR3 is TGTGCCAGCAGTTTAACCCAGCGGGGGGACCACGAGCAGTACTTC. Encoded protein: CASSLTQRGDHEQYF. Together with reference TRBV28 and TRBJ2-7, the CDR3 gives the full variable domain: DVKVTQSSRYLVKRTGEKVFLECVQDMDHENMFWYRQDPGLGLRLIYFSYDVKMKEKGDIPEGYSVSREKKERFSLILESASTNQTSMYLCASSLTQRGDHEQYFGPGTRLTVT.

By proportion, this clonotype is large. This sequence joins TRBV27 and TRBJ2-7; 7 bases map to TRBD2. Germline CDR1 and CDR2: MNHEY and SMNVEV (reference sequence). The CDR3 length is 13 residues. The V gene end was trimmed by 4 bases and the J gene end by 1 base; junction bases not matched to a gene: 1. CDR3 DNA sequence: TGTGCCAGCAGTTGGGGGGGGTCCTACGAGCAGTACTTC. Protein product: CASSWGGSYEQYF.

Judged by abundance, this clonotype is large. The chain's CDR3 is CASSFRQLDQPQHF. The CDR3, as DNA: TGTGCCAGTAGTTTCCGCCAGCTGGATCAGCCCCAGCATTTT. V and J are TRBV19 and TRBJ1-5; unclear D gene. Germline CDR1 is LNHDA and CDR2 is SQIVND (reference sequence). V shed 5 bases and J shed 5 bases, with 13 bases lying between them. The CDR3 sequence is 14 residues long.

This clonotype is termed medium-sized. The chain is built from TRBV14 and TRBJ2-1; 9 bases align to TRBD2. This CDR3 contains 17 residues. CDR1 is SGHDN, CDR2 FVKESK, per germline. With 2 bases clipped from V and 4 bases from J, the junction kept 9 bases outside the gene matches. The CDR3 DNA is TGTGCCAGCAGCCAACTGTTTCTAGCGGGGCCGTACAATGAGCAGTTCTTC. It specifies CASSQLFLAGPYNEQFF.